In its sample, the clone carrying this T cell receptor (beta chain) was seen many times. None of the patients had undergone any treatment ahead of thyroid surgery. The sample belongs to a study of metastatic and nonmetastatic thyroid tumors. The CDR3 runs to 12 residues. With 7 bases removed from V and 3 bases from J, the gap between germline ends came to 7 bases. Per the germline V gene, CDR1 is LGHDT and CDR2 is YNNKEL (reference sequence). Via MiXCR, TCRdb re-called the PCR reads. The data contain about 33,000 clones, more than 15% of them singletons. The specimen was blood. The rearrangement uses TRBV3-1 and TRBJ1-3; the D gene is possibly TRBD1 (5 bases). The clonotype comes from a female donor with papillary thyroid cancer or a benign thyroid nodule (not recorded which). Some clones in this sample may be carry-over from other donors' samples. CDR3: CASTGVGNTIYF. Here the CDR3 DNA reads TGTGCCAGCACGGGGGTTGGAAACACCATATATTTT.